The present T cell receptor beta chain was sequenced within a study of blood T cell repertoires in COVID-19 (dated by TCRdb to between 2020 and 2021). Turning to the overall study: Collaborator samples came from the United States, Italy and Spain and covered acute and convalescent phases of COVID-19. The material from the prospective study consisted of cDNA or gDNA derived from T cells, B-cell-depleted T cells, or PBMCs. Subjects who had been exposed to COVID-19, were actively infected with it, or had recovered from it provided the deeply sampled blood TCRbeta repertoires that made up the dataset. A freely available public database, intended as a resource for researchers studying the immune response to SARS-CoV-2, is where the repertoires were released. Samples came from the ongoing ImmuneRACE study (first 160 participants) plus 1,254 subjects from 6 global collaborators. A de-identified subject ID, COVID-19 status, age in years and sex were almost always included in the sample metadata. HLA class I and class II types, where available, came from metadata supplied by the sample provider rather than from assay-based typing.

The immunoSEQ Assay, a bias-controlled multiplex PCR, was used to amplify TCRbeta CDR3 regions from genomic DNA. The authors processed their data as follows. Nucleated cell counts per sample were estimated from amplification of reference gene primers within the assay. Sequence reads were collapsed and filtered to measure the absolute abundance of every unique TCRbeta CDR3 rearrangement. Productive Simpson clonality was computed per sample as the square root of Simpson's diversity index over productive rearrangements. Entries here come from immuneACCESS through TCRdb and include only in-frame sequences with V and J called. Some clones fail to appear in such tables; in the studies checked, an unresolved V gene covers under half of the shortfall, and the cause of the remainder is unknown. The D gene and trimming were derived from the DNA, and the V and J assignments and clone size from that table. The sample table holds 52,000 or so clones, of which less than 90% were seen once. The ten largest make up 2% to 3% of the sample.

The CDR3 has 14 amino acids, counting the end cysteine and phenylalanine. Only CDR3 DNA remains: 42 bases, in frame from the first base. CDR1 and CDR2 were assigned from the germline V gene as MNHEY and SVGAGI. Broader findings and caveats from the paper: The quantity of clinical and demographic metadata differed by source and by participant and was supplied without curation.

Each collaborating institution followed its own protocols to collect whole blood in K2EDTA tubes. Collaborator samples were shipped for TCRbeta analysis as frozen whole blood, isolated PBMCs, or DNA extracted from either sample type. On this clone itself: Its binding antigen is unknown. One end of the junction does not line up with germline, which may come from a read error.

The receptor comes from a man aged 45-60 years with acute or convalescent COVID-19. Sequences were obtained from peripheral blood. Recombination linked TRBV6-5 to TRBJ2-2, with TRBD2 identical over 12 junction bases. For the CDR3, the sequence is CATSTSGRTGELFF. The bases read TGTGCCACCAGTACTAGCGGGAGGACCGGGGAGCTGTTTTTT.